The 22 T cell receptor beta chains in this list originate from one sample, sequenced in a study of T-cell reconstitution after alpha-beta-depleted transplantation in children. Unique molecular identifiers were incorporated into the prepared TCRbeta library. Using its own MiXCR run on the PCR reads, TCRdb lists one record per CDR3 protein. The table includes around 130,000 distinct CDR3 sequences, roughly 10% detected once. Sample: PBMCs, mostly from graft donor cells, taken 180 days after TCRalphabeta/CD19-depleted stem cell transplant. The receptors come from a girl in the first two years of life who had a stem cell transplant for combined immunodeficiency, so the T cells may come from the graft donor.

V usage is TRBV5-1 and J usage is TRBJ2-5; 13 bases are a match to TRBD2. CDR1 and CDR2 from the germline V gene are SGHRS and YFSETQ. Trimming at V came to 3 bases and at J to 3 bases, leaving 5 bases not matched to a gene. This CDR3 has 16 residues. The CDR3 protein is CASSWRTSGSEETQYF. DNA for the CDR3: TGCGCCAGCAGCTGGCGGACTAGCGGGAGCGAAGAGACCCAGTACTTC. Filled out from reference TRBV5-1 and TRBJ2-5, the complete variable domain reads KAGVTQTPRYLIKTRGQQVTLSCSPISGHRSVSWYQQTPGQGLQFLFEYFSETQRNKGNFPGRFSGRQFSNSRSEMNVSTLELGDSALYLCASSWRTSGSEETQYFGPGTRLLVL.

The chain carries TRBV6-1 and TRBJ2-3; TRBD2 might be the D (5 bases). The germline V gene has CDR1 MNHNS and CDR2 SASEGT. The CDR3 extends over 11 amino acids. Trimming cost V 7 bases and J 10 bases, with 12 bases left between them. The CDR3 spells CASMSGRAQYF. In DNA form, the CDR3 reads TGTGCCAGCATGTCGGGAAGAGCGCAGTATTTT.

The chain couples TRBV7-2 to TRBJ1-5, with D maybe TRBD1 (6 bases). Germline CDR1 reads SGHTA; CDR2 reads FQGNSA. The CDR3 is made up of 16 amino acids. V lost 5 bases and J 1 base, leaving 15 bases between the germline ends. The chain's CDR3 is CASSPVRGGSNQPQHF. CDR3 DNA: TGTGCCAGCAGCCCCGTTAGGGGGGGGAGCAATCAGCCCCAGCATTTT.

This clonotype was detected a few times. This rearrangement joins TRBV28 to TRBJ2-1; 7 positions agree with TRBD2. This CDR3 comprises 15 residues. V lost 5 bases to trimming and J lost 7 bases; unmatched junction nucleotides: 11. Per the germline V gene, CDR1 is MDHEN and CDR2 is SYDVKM. The CDR3 sequence is CASSDLRGEKNEQFF. CDR3 DNA sequence: TGTGCCAGCAGTGACCTCCGGGGGGAGAAGAATGAGCAGTTCTTC.

The chain recombines TRBV5-5 with TRBJ1-6; a possible D gene is TRBD1 (6 bases). Deletions cut 3 bases from V and 8 bases from J, with 18 bases between. The CDR3 runs 16 residues. The germline V gene encodes CDR1 SGHKS and CDR2 YYEKEE (reference sequence). In DNA form, the CDR3 reads TGTGCCAGCAGCTCTGGGGAAGGCCAGGGGCATTCACCCCTCCACTTT. It codes for CASSSGEGQGHSPLHF.

At least ten counts were recorded for this clonotype. This rearrangement joins TRBV7-3 to TRBJ2-1; D call uncertain. V was shortened by 0 bases and J by 4 bases, with 10 bases between the two germline ends. The CDR3 length is 15 residues. CDR1 and CDR2 (germline): SGHTA, FQGTGA. CDR3 sequence reads: CASSLTASLYNEQFF. The DNA for the CDR3 is TGTGCCAGCAGCTTAACGGCGTCCCTATACAATGAGCAGTTCTTC.

V and J are TRBV5-5 and TRBJ1-1; D gene unclear. CDR3 length equals 13 residues. From germline, CDR1 is SGHKS and CDR2 YYEKEE (reference sequence). V lost 1 base, J lost 4 bases, and 8 bases lay in between. CDR3 residues: CASSLWGSTEAFF. The CDR3 coding sequence is TGTGCCAGCAGCTTGTGGGGAAGCACTGAAGCTTTCTTT.

V is TRBV5-1 and J is TRBJ2-6; no definite D call. Per germline, CDR1 SGHRS and CDR2 YFSETQ. Trimming took off 5 bases at V and 1 base at J, with 10 bases between the two ends. This CDR3 is built from 15 residues. In DNA, the CDR3 is TGCGCCAGCAGGCAGCTACTGTCTGGGGCCAACGTCCTGACTTTC. Encoded protein: CASRQLLSGANVLTF.

This clonotype was found many times. The rearrangement uses TRBV24-1 and TRBJ1-1; no definite D call. The CDR3 covers 12 residues. CDR1 KGHDR and CDR2 SFDVKD come from the germline V gene. V was pared by 2 bases and J by 6 bases, with 6 bases between. For the CDR3, the DNA is TGTGCCACCAGTGATTGGGGAGCTGAAGCTTTCTTT. Its translation: CATSDWGAEAFF.

This clonotype was counted a few times. V and J are TRBV5-5 and TRBJ2-1, with 7 bases that match TRBD2. The CDR3 spans 14 residues. V lost 3 bases to trimming and J lost 5 bases; unmatched junction nucleotides: 5. The germline CDR1 and CDR2 sequences are SGHKS and YYEKEE (reference sequence). The CDR3 region has the DNA TGTGCCAGCAGCTACCCTAGCGGTGACAATGAGCAGTTCTTC. Its protein product is CASSYPSGDNEQFF.

At least ten counts were recorded for this clonotype. The J gene is TRBJ1-2, the V gene TRBV4-2; possible D gene TRBD1, 5 bases. The V gene's germline CDR1 is LGHNA and CDR2 YNFKEQ. Trimming cost V 5 bases and J 4 bases, with 14 bases left between them. The CDR3 is 14 residues long. The CDR3 bases are TGTGCCAGCAGCTCAGGGACCAGCGGCTATGGCTACACCTTC. Its protein product is CASSSGTSGYGYTF.

This clonotype has more than one count but fewer than ten. The genes are TRBV5-6 and TRBJ2-1, with D possibly matching TRBD2 (6 bases). The CDR3 is 15 residues long. Germline V lookup: CDR1 SGHDT, CDR2 YYEEEE. Trimming removed 4 bases from V and 4 bases from J, with 15 bases in between. In DNA, the CDR3 is TGTGCCAGCAGCCCCCGATGGGGGACTTACAATGAGCAGTTCTTC. This encodes CASSPRWGTYNEQFF.

The chain recombines TRBV20-1 with TRBJ2-7; D is unclear. This CDR3 contains 13 residues. Trimming pared 4 bases from V and 0 bases from J, leaving 10 bases between. Germline CDR1 is DFQATT and CDR2 is SNEGSKA (reference sequence). The chain's CDR3 is CSATHLSSYEQYF. DNA of the CDR3: TGCAGTGCTACCCACCTGAGCTCCTACGAGCAGTACTTC.

The CDR3 DNA is TGTGCCAGCAGCGGATCTCTGAGGGGCGACACAGATACGCAGTATTTT. This translates into CASSGSLRGDTDTQYF. The rearrangement joins TRBV7-8 to TRBJ2-3; D may correspond to TRBD1 or TRBD2 (5 bases each). V was clipped by 5 bases and J by 2 bases, with 17 bases between them. Per the germline V gene, CDR1 is SGHVS and CDR2 is FQNEAQ. The CDR3 spans 16 residues.

V gene TRBV7-8 combines with J gene TRBJ2-1; 8 bases are a match to TRBD2. The CDR3 extends over 16 amino acids. The V segment lost 0 bases and the J segment 8 bases; nucleotides outside the gene matches: 9. CDR1 and CDR2 (germline): SGHVS, FQNEAQ. The CDR3 loop is CASSLARLGRGDEQFF. The CDR3 nucleotides are TGTGCCAGCAGCTTAGCGCGGCTCGGGCGGGGGGATGAGCAGTTCTTC.

This rearrangement joins TRBV4-3 to TRBJ2-7, with TRBD1 matching 9 bases. With V trimmed by 0 bases and J by 4 bases, 7 bases remained unmatched. Germline values: CDR1 LGHNA, CDR2 YSLEER. The CDR3 is 16 residues long. CDR3 DNA sequence: TGCGCCAGCAGCCAAGAGGGACAGGGAGCTTCGTACGAGCAGTACTTC. This translates into CASSQEGQGASYEQYF.

This clonotype turned up a few times. The chain links TRBV12-3 or TRBV12-4 to TRBJ2-7; a weak D match, TRBD2 (6 bases). This CDR3 contains 14 residues. The ends were cut back, 5 bases at V and 5 bases at J, with 16 bases in the middle. This CDR3 is CASSLQVSGDEQYF. Written as DNA, the CDR3 is TGTGCCAGCAGTCTCCAGGTTTCGGGGGACGAGCAGTACTTC.

V and J are TRBV14 and TRBJ2-7, with 7 bases fitting TRBD1. The germline CDR1 and CDR2 sequences are SGHDN and FVKESK. V lost 6 bases to trimming and J lost 3 bases; unmatched junction nucleotides: 8. The CDR3 sequence is 14 residues long. Here the CDR3 reads CASSEPGQFYEQYF. CDR3 in DNA: TGTGCCAGCAGTGAACCGGGACAGTTCTACGAGCAGTACTTC.

The V gene is TRBV20-1, the J gene TRBJ2-3; D gene unclear. This CDR3 contains 11 residues. Looked up from germline, CDR1 is DFQATT and CDR2 is SNEGSKA (reference sequence). V was clipped by 6 bases and J by 6 bases, with 10 bases between them. CDR3 sequence: CSAGAADTQYF. DNA for the CDR3: TGCAGTGCCGGCGCCGCGGATACGCAGTATTTT.

This chain links TRBV20-1 with TRBJ2-2, with D tentatively TRBD1 or TRBD2 (5 bases each). CDR1 DFQATT and CDR2 SNEGSKA come from the germline V gene (reference sequence). Trimming took 2 bases from V and 0 from J, leaving 7 bases between them. The CDR3 covers 14 residues. The chain's CDR3 is CSARWDANTGELFF. The DNA for the CDR3 is TGCAGTGCTAGATGGGACGCGAACACCGGGGAGCTGTTTTTT.

This clonotype was detected only a few times. This chain connects TRBV21-1 to TRBJ1-5. TRBV21-1 is noted as a pseudogene. This CDR3 comprises 14 residues. The CDR3 spells CASSKPTEGQPQHF. CDR3 DNA sequence: TGTGCCAGCAGCAAACCCACGGAGGGTCAGCCCCAGCATTTT.

This clonotype was detected only a few times. The chain uses TRBV12-3 or TRBV12-4 and TRBJ2-2; D gene unclear. The CDR3 contains 16 residues. The V end was cut by 3 bases, the J end by 0 bases, with 11 bases between. CDR3 protein: CASSFDQLPNTGELFF. CDR3 DNA sequence: TGTGCCAGCAGTTTTGACCAGTTACCGAACACCGGGGAGCTGTTTTTT.